Sequencing of this T cell receptor (beta chain) was carried out in a study of CD8+CD57+ T cells in acquired aplastic anemia. Study-wide background: Mean DNA quantity obtained from sorted CD4+ and CD8+ cells was about 3.5 ug. In CD4+ cells, healthy donors produced an average of about 10 million reads.

Both TCR beta VDJ combination and CDR3 sequence profiling were carried out. Genomic DNA was the template for this profiling. MiXCR, applied by TCRdb to the reads, yields one record per CDR3 protein. The sample has some 130,000 distinct CDR3 sequences, more than 40% seen once; the top ten hold around 2.3%. Overall study results and limits: A set of twenty-nine CD8+ CDR3 sequences was shared between patients and controls, and these sequences appeared highly expressed in patients.

Points on this clonotype: Its target is not known.

The clonotype comes from a human donor in good health, serving as a control. What was sequenced was sorted CD4+, CD8+, or CD8+CD57+ T cells (not recorded which) from PBMCs.

CDR3 loop: CASSQDRSGGRAYEQYF. In nucleotides, the CDR3 is TGCGCCAGCAGCCAAGATCGGTCGGGCGGGAGAGCCTACGAGCAGTACTTC. The chain joins TRBV4-1 to TRBJ2-7; TRBD2 agrees at 7 bases. The CDR3 sequence is 17 residues long. The V segment lost 0 bases and the J segment 2 bases; nucleotides outside the gene matches: 10. CDR1 is MGHRA, CDR2 YSYEKL, per germline.